This paragraph covers one T cell receptor beta chain sequence. Its antigen remains unknown. CDR1 and CDR2 from the germline V gene are SQVTM and ANQGSEA. V trimming: 7 bases; J trimming: 1 base; junction bases outside the gene matches: 6. The CDR3 loop spans 14 amino acids. Time point specified: archival surgical resection tumor tissue. All patients were mismatch repair deficient, assessed by either PCR or immunohistochemistry. Clones were read by immunoSEQ multiplex PCR, and TCRdb kept only the in-frame ones, dropping some. This sample has about 3,700 clones, with 78% found just once. The entry originates in a study of PD-1 blockade in mismatch repair-deficient tumors. In the study overall: Patients had eleven to twelve mismatch repair-deficient cancer types and were previously treated and progressing.

General study points: After pembrolizumab, tumor-resident clones rose rapidly, then generally contracted before radiologic responses.

The chain combines TRBV29-1 with TRBJ2-2; TRBD1 matches 7 bases. Here the sequenced sample was primary tumor tissue, taken from a patient treated with pembrolizumab. This receptor was obtained from an adult with mismatch repair-deficient cancer. The CDR3 coding sequence is TGCAGCGCTAAGGGACAGAGGAACACCGGGGAGCTGTTTTTT. Encoded protein: CSAKGQRNTGELFF.